The 29 T cell receptor beta chains given below trace back to one sample, sequenced in a study of shared clonotypes between healthy human individuals. Sequencing was performed with immunoSEQ multiplex PCR; in TCRdb, only in-frame clones are kept and a portion is missing. Counted here are hundreds of thousands of clones, 80% to 95% occurring once; the ten biggest clones make up about 24%. CD8 cells classed as naive were CD45RO-negative and positively selected for CCR7, excluding terminally differentiated effector memory CD45RA+ cells. The sequencing sample was made of naive CD8+ T cells sorted from blood. The origin of the receptors is a man aged 25 to 45 in good health.

The V and J genes are TRBV28 and TRBJ1-5; 10 bases fit TRBD1. Trimming cost V 4 bases and J 3 bases; bases outside gene matches: 21. Germline V gene data show CDR1 as MDHEN and CDR2 as SYDVKM. The CDR3 sequence is 21 residues long. CDR3 DNA: TGTGCCAGCAGTTCCCCCCCCGGGACAGGGGCCTTAGGGTGGCTCAATCAGCCCCAGCATTTT. Amino acids: CASSSPPGTGALGWLNQPQHF.

The chain carries TRBV2 and TRBJ1-3; D is ambiguous. V was clipped by 8 bases and J by 4 bases, with 6 bases between them. The germline V gene has CDR1 SNHLY and CDR2 FYNNEI. The CDR3 is 11 residues long. The CDR3 sequence: CASLGGNTIYF. The DNA of the CDR3 is TGTGCCAGCTTAGGAGGAAACACCATATATTTT. Combining the CDR3 with reference TRBV2 and TRBJ1-3 gives the whole variable domain EPEVTQTPSHQVTQMGQEVILRCVPISNHLYFYWYRQILGQKVEFLVSFYNNEISEKSEIFDDQFSVERPDGSNFTLKIRSTKLEDSAMYFCASLGGNTIYFGEGSWLTVV.

The chain employs TRBV5-5 and TRBJ1-2; 7 positions match TRBD1. The germline V gene has CDR1 SGHKS and CDR2 YYEKEE (reference sequence). Trimming cost V 4 bases and J 8 bases; bases outside gene matches: 14. The CDR3 length is 15 residues. For the CDR3, the DNA is TGTGCCAGCAGCCCGTGGGACAGTCAGAGACGGGGCTACACCTTC. Its translation: CASSPWDSQRRGYTF.

The J gene is TRBJ1-5, the V gene TRBV6-6, with 9 bases that match TRBD1. Germline V gene lookup returns CDR1 MNHNY and CDR2 SVGAGI (reference sequence). The CDR3 sequence is 15 residues long. Trimming took 2 bases from V and 5 from J; bases not matched to a gene: 4. The CDR3 spells CASSYVTGGDQPQHF. As DNA, the CDR3 is TGTGCCAGCAGTTACGTTACAGGGGGCGATCAGCCCCAGCATTTT.

V and J are TRBV4-1 and TRBJ2-5; D tentatively reads TRBD1 or TRBD2 (5 bases each). Germline V CDR1 and CDR2: MGHRA, YSYEKL. The CDR3 runs 19 residues. Trimming removed 4 bases at V and 0 bases at J, with 24 bases between. CDR3 bases: TGCGCCAGCAGCCCCTCTCCGGGGCAGGTCTTGGGGTACCAAGAGACCCAGTACTTC. It codes for CASSPSPGQVLGYQETQYF.

As for this clone: Other DNA sequences of this sample code for an identical CDR3. V and J are TRBV11-1 and TRBJ2-7; 12 bases align to TRBD2. The V and J ends lost 6 bases and 5 bases, in that order; junction bases with no gene match: 2. CDR1 is SGHAT and CDR2 is FQDESV in the germline V gene (reference sequence). CDR3 length: 13 amino acids. The CDR3: CASSLAGGNEQYF. Here the CDR3 DNA reads TGTGCCAGCAGTCTAGCGGGAGGGAACGAGCAGTACTTC.

CDR3 sequence reads: CASSALGVNEKLFF. For the CDR3, the DNA is TGTGCCAGCAGCGCCCTGGGGGTGAATGAAAAACTGTTTTTT. V usage is TRBV21-1 and J usage is TRBJ1-4. TRBV21-1 is a documented pseudogene. The CDR3 is 14 amino acids.

V is TRBV4-2 and J is TRBJ2-3; 8 bases are shared with TRBD2. This CDR3 has 15 residues. Germline V gene sequence: CDR1 LGHNA, CDR2 YNFKEQ. Trimming at V came to 5 bases and at J to 1 base, leaving 5 bases not matched to a gene. For the CDR3, the DNA is TGTGCCAGCAGCATTTATAGCGGGGGCACAGATACGCAGTATTTT. Amino acids: CASSIYSGGTDTQYF.

V gene TRBV2 combines with J gene TRBJ2-5, with D possibly TRBD2 on 5 matching bases. Germline lookup yields CDR1 SNHLY and CDR2 FYNNEI. Between the trimmed V and J ends, which lost 2 bases and 7 bases, there was a span of 14 bases. CDR3 size: 14 residues. The CDR3 here is CASSELAPTSTQYF. In nucleotides, the CDR3 is TGTGCCAGCAGTGAACTAGCCCCGACGTCGACCCAGTACTTC.

CDR3 DNA: TGTGCCAGCAGCTTACCACTAGCGGGGGGCCAGAAGACCCAGTACTTC. Residues: CASSLPLAGGQKTQYF. V and J are TRBV7-8 and TRBJ2-5, with 12 nucleotides matching TRBD2. The junction had 7 bases not matched to a gene; V was cut back by 2 bases and J by 6 bases. The CDR3 spans 16 residues. Germline CDR1 is SGHVS and CDR2 is FQNEAQ.

The CDR3 nucleotides read TGTGCCACAATAAGAGCCGGGACTAGCGGCTCCTACGAGCAGTACTTC. Translated, it gives CATIRAGTSGSYEQYF. This chain uses TRBV7-9 with TRBJ2-7, with TRBD2 identical over 11 bases. This CDR3 contains 16 residues. V was clipped by 10 bases and J by 0 bases; unmatched bases: 11. CDR1 and CDR2 from the germline V gene are SEHNR and FQNEAQ (reference sequence).

The chain combines TRBV15 with TRBJ2-5; D perhaps matches TRBD2 (6 bases). Per the germline V gene, CDR1 is LNHNV and CDR2 is YYDKDF (reference sequence). Trimming stripped 3 bases from V and 5 bases from J, with 22 bases between. The CDR3 covers 17 residues. The CDR3 here is CATSSTAWGDGGETQYF. Here the CDR3 DNA reads TGTGCCACCAGCAGCACTGCCTGGGGGGACGGCGGGGAGACCCAGTACTTC.

The gene calls are TRBV11-2 and TRBJ2-2, with 8 bases lining up with TRBD2. In germline, CDR1 is SGHAT, CDR2 FQNNGV. J lost 6 bases, V lost 0 bases, and 9 bases had no gene match. This CDR3 has 17 residues. CDR3 protein: CASSLDSAGGGAGELFF. DNA of the CDR3: TGTGCCAGCAGCTTAGATTCGGCGGGAGGAGGAGCCGGGGAGCTGTTTTTT. Using reference TRBV11-2 and TRBJ2-2 for the parts outside the CDR3, the full variable domain is EAGVAQSPRYKIIEKRQSVAFWCNPISGHATLYWYQQILGQGPKLLIQFQNNGVVDDSQLPKDRFSAERLKGVDSTLKIQPAKLEDSAVYLCASSLDSAGGGAGELFFGEGSRLTVL.

The rearrangement uses TRBV29-1 and TRBJ2-3, with TRBD2 identical over 11 bases. Germline CDR1 reads SQVTM; CDR2 reads ANQGSEA. Unmatched junction bases numbered 9, after V lost 1 base and J lost 6 bases. This CDR3 contains 16 residues. The CDR3 DNA sequence: TGCAGCGTTGAAGCGGGACTAGCGGTCCGGGTGGATACGCAGTATTTT. Translating it yields CSVEAGLAVRVDTQYF.

The chain employs TRBV4-1 and TRBJ2-7; a possible D gene is TRBD1 (6 bases). CDR3 length equals 13 residues. The V end lost 1 base, the J end lost 7 bases, and 11 bases lay between the germline ends. Germline V CDR1 and CDR2: MGHRA, YSYEKL. The CDR3 region has the DNA TGCGCCAGCAGCCAAGGGCAGGGGTGGGAGCAGTACTTC. Residues: CASSQGQGWEQYF.

The chain joins TRBV7-9 to TRBJ2-7, with TRBD2 identical over 9 bases. Per the germline V gene, CDR1 is SEHNR and CDR2 is FQNEAQ (reference sequence). The CDR3 is 15 residues long. The V and J ends lost 5 bases and 3 bases, in that order; junction bases with no gene match: 8. The CDR3 here is CASSPREAGGYEQYF. CDR3 nucleotide sequence: TGTGCCAGCAGCCCCCGGGAAGCGGGAGGCTACGAGCAGTACTTC.

The rearrangement joins TRBV9 to TRBJ2-7; a possible D gene is TRBD2 (6 bases). V lost 4 bases and J lost 9, with 20 bases in between. Per germline, CDR1 SGDLS and CDR2 YYNGEE. CDR3 size: 14 residues. CDR3: CASSLTTSFWGQYF. The DNA of the CDR3 is TGTGCCAGCAGCTTAACAACTAGCTTCTGGGGGCAGTACTTC.

This chain links TRBV6-6 with TRBJ2-7, with TRBD1 identical over 8 bases. The trim removed 7 bases at V and 5 bases at J, leaving 16 bases unmatched. Per the germline V gene, CDR1 is MNHNY and CDR2 is SVGAGI (reference sequence). The CDR3 spans 16 residues. Here the CDR3 reads CASTAGQGAFFHEQYF. CDR3 in DNA: TGTGCCAGCACCGCGGGCCAGGGGGCTTTTTTCCACGAGCAGTACTTC.

The V and J genes are TRBV29-1 and TRBJ2-7; maybe TRBD2 (6 bases). V was shortened by 3 bases and J by 2 bases, with 14 bases between the two germline ends. There are 14 residues in the CDR3. Germline lookup yields CDR1 SQVTM and CDR2 ANQGSEA. CDR3 in amino acids: CSVDRREGPYEQYF. The CDR3 bases are TGCAGCGTTGACAGGCGGGAAGGGCCCTACGAGCAGTACTTC.

The CDR3 DNA is TGCGCCAGCAGCTCGGGACAGGGGGCCGATGCTAACCCTAACTATGGCTACACCTTC. Its protein is CASSSGQGADANPNYGYTF. The V and J genes are TRBV5-1 and TRBJ1-2; 12 bases agree with TRBD1. This CDR3 is built from 19 residues. Germline CDR1 and CDR2: SGHRS and YFSETQ. The trim removed 3 bases at V and 0 bases at J, leaving 12 bases unmatched.

This clone was detected ten times or more. The rearrangement links TRBV15 to TRBJ2-1, with D possibly matching TRBD1 (5 bases). The germline V gene has CDR1 LNHNV and CDR2 YYDKDF (reference sequence). The CDR3 is 15 residues long. The V gene lost 8 bases and the J gene lost 8 bases, with 22 bases spanning the gap. The chain's CDR3 is CATSLNRGAVDEQFF. The CDR3 region has the DNA TGTGCCACCTCCCTGAATAGGGGCGCGGTGGATGAGCAGTTCTTC.

This clone was counted a few times. The chain is built from TRBV4-3 and TRBJ2-7; TRBD2 matches 9 bases. The ends lost 4 bases at V and 6 bases at J; junction bases unmatched: 10. This CDR3 region has 15 residues. Germline-derived CDR1 and CDR2 are LGHNA and YSLEER. CDR3 amino acids: CASSLIAGDTGEQYF. CDR3 in DNA: TGCGCCAGCAGCCTCATAGCGGGAGACACTGGCGAGCAGTACTTC.

The chain recombines TRBV28 with TRBJ2-2; TRBD1 matches 12 bases. CDR3 size: 15 residues. The junction had 5 bases not matched to a gene; V was cut back by 4 bases and J by 8 bases. CDR1 is MDHEN and CDR2 is SYDVKM in the germline V gene. CDR3 in amino acids: CASSSRDRGRGELFF. CDR3 nucleotide sequence: TGTGCCAGCAGTTCAAGGGACAGGGGGCGTGGGGAGCTGTTTTTT. Supplemented by reference TRBV28 and TRBJ2-2, the full variable domain reads DVKVTQSSRYLVKRTGEKVFLECVQDMDHENMFWYRQDPGLGLRLIYFSYDVKMKEKGDIPEGYSVSREKKERFSLILESASTNQTSMYLCASSSRDRGRGELFFGEGSRLTVL.

CDR3 residues: CASSSSWGHNEQFF. The DNA of the CDR3 is TGTGCCAGCAGCTCTAGTTGGGGGCACAATGAGCAGTTCTTC. The V and J genes are TRBV27 and TRBJ2-1; maybe TRBD1 (6 bases). CDR1 and CDR2 from the germline V gene are MNHEY and SMNVEV (reference sequence). V was clipped by 6 bases and J by 5 bases, with 14 bases between them. This CDR3 contains 14 residues.

The rearrangement joins TRBV2 to TRBJ2-1; 10 nucleotides agree with TRBD2. In germline, CDR1 is SNHLY, CDR2 FYNNEI. The CDR3 sequence is 16 residues long. V was clipped by 3 bases and J by 8 bases; unmatched bases: 10. For the CDR3, the DNA is TGTGCCAGCAGTGATACCCTAGCGGGAGAGAGAGATGAGCAGTTCTTC. Encoded protein: CASSDTLAGERDEQFF.

This chain connects TRBV4-1 to TRBJ1-2; 8 nucleotides match TRBD1. The CDR3 sequence is 15 residues long. The germline V gene encodes CDR1 MGHRA and CDR2 YSYEKL. V lost 0 bases to trimming and J lost 4 bases; unmatched junction nucleotides: 4. The CDR3 spells CASSQETGGGYGYTF. The CDR3 DNA reads TGCGCCAGCAGCCAAGAAACAGGGGGTGGCTATGGCTACACCTTC.

The chain links TRBV2 to TRBJ2-7; a weak D match, TRBD2 (6 bases). CDR1 is SNHLY and CDR2 is FYNNEI in the germline V gene. V was pared by 5 bases and J by 2 bases, with 10 bases between. This CDR3 comprises 13 residues. The CDR3 nucleotides are TGTGCCAGCAGTCGGCGGGGAACCTACGAGCAGTACTTC. Its protein product is CASSRRGTYEQYF.

The chain uses TRBV27 and TRBJ1-4; possibly TRBD1 for D (6 bases). Trimming took off 5 bases at V and 12 bases at J, with 13 bases between the two ends. Germline CDR1 MNHEY, CDR2 SMNVEV (reference sequence). The CDR3 totals 12 residues. The CDR3 sequence is CASSPRGRELFF. The CDR3 DNA is TGTGCCAGCAGTCCCAGGGGCCGGGAACTGTTTTTT. The entire variable domain, with the rest obtained from reference TRBV27 and TRBJ1-4, is as follows: EAQVTQNPRYLITVTGKKLTVTCSQNMNHEYMSWYRQDPGLGLRQIYYSMNVEVTDKGDVPEGYKVSRKEKRNFPLILESPSPNQTSLYFCASSPRGRELFFGSGTQLSVL.

V usage is TRBV28 and J usage is TRBJ1-5; 8 bases match TRBD1. This CDR3 region has 18 residues. The V segment lost 3 bases and the J segment 4 bases; nucleotides outside the gene matches: 14. In germline, CDR1 is MDHEN, CDR2 SYDVKM. The CDR3 region has the DNA TGTGCCAGCAGTTTTCACGGACAGGGCACGCTACTTAATCAGCCCCAGCATTTT. It yields the protein CASSFHGQGTLLNQPQHF.